The sequence of this T cell receptor beta chain was determined in a study of neurological immune-mediated disorders. Many counts were recorded for this clonotype. Its cognate antigen is unknown. The unsorted libraries originated from 2 million PBMCs that had been stored at -80 C. Germline V gene sequence: CDR1 KGHDR, CDR2 SFDVKD. The V and J ends lost 3 bases and 3 bases, in that order; junction bases with no gene match: 5. The CDR3 has 16 amino acids. Study-level findings and limits: Among expanded clones, no CDR3 amino acid sequences were shared across subjects, a pattern suggesting private repertoires in all groups. The multiple sclerosis repertoire cluster was associated with no clinical or MRI feature.

The cDNA came from 5'RACE with 10-nucleotide random UMIs. TCRdb fed the 5' RACE reads into MiXCR, producing one record per CDR3 protein. The data hold roughly 89,000 distinct CDR3 sequences, with 2.6% observed a single time. The chain employs TRBV24-1 and TRBJ2-1, with 9 bases matching TRBD2. Sequencing was performed on PBMCs. The sequence derives from a woman aged 25 to 39 with multiple sclerosis. The CDR3 region is CATSDMRTSDYNEQFF. DNA for the CDR3: TGTGCCACCAGTGATATGAGGACTAGCGACTACAATGAGCAGTTCTTC.